Described below is a single T cell receptor (beta chain) sequence and its context. The sample belongs to a study of shared clonotypes between healthy human individuals. Naive CD8 cells comprised CD45RO-negative, CCR7-positively selected cells, excluding terminally differentiated effector memory CD45RA+ cells. Healthy and HIV-negative, the adult donors had no recent acute infections or vaccinations. Clones were read by immunoSEQ multiplex PCR, and TCRdb kept only the in-frame ones, dropping some. The sample carries fewer than 850,000 clones, about 96% recorded once. Looked up from germline, CDR1 is MDHEN and CDR2 is SYDVKM. This CDR3 has 11 amino acids. V lost 7 bases to trimming and J lost 4 bases, with 8 bases between them.

The chain uses TRBV28 and TRBJ2-7; D is ambiguous. This receptor was taken from a man aged 25 to 40 in good health. The material sequenced was naive CD8+ T cells sorted from blood. The DNA of the CDR3 is TGTGCCAGCACCTTAGGTTACGAGCAGTACTTC. Translated, it gives CASTLGYEQYF.